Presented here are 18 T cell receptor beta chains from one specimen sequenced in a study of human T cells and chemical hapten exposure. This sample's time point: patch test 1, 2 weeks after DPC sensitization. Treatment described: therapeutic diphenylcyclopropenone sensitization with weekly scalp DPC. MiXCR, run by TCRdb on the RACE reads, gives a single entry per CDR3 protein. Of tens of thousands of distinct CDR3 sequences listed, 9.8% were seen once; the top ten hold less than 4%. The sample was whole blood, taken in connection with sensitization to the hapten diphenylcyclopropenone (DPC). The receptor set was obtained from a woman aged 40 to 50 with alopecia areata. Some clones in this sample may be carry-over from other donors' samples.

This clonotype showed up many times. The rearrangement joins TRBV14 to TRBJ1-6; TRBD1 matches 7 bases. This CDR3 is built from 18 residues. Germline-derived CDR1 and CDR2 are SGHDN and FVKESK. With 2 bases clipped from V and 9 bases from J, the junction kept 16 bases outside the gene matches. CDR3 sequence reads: CASSQLRPQGGIFSPLHF. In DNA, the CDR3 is TGTGCCAGCAGCCAACTTAGGCCGCAGGGGGGGATCTTTTCACCCCTCCACTTT.

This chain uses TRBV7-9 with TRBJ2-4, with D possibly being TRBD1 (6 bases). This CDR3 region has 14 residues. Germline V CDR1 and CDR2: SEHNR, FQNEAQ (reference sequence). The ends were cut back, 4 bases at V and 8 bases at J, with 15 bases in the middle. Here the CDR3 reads CASSSGVSRDIQYF. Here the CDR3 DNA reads TGTGCCAGCAGCTCAGGGGTCAGCAGGGACATTCAGTACTTC. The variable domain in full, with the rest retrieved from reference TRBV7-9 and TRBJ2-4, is DTGVSQNPRHKITKRGQNVTFRCDPISEHNRLYWYRQTLGQGPEFLTYFQNEAQLEKSRLLSDRFSAERPKGSFSTLEIQRTEQGDSAMYLCASSSGVSRDIQYFGAGTRLSVL.

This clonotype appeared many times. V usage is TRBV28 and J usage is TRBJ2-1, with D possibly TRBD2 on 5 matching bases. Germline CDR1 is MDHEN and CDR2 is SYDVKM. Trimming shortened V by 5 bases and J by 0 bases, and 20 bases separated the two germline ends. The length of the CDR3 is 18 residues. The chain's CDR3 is CASSPDVGLAISYNEQFF. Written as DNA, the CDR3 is TGTGCCAGCAGTCCCGACGTGGGGTTAGCGATCTCCTACAATGAGCAGTTCTTC. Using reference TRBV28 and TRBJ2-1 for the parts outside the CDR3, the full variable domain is DVKVTQSSRYLVKRTGEKVFLECVQDMDHENMFWYRQDPGLGLRLIYFSYDVKMKEKGDIPEGYSVSREKKERFSLILESASTNQTSMYLCASSPDVGLAISYNEQFFGPGTRLTVL.

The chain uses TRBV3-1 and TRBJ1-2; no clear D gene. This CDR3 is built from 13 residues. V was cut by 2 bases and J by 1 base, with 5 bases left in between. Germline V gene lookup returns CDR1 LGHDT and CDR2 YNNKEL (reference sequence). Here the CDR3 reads CASSQYGNYGYTF. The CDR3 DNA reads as TGTGCCAGCAGCCAATATGGTAACTATGGCTACACCTTC.

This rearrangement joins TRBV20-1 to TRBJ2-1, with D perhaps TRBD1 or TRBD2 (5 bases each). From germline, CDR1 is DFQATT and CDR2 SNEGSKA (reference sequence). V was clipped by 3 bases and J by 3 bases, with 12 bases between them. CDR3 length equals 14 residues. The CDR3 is CSASEGFGYNEQFF. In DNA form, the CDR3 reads TGCAGTGCTAGCGAGGGGTTTGGCTACAATGAGCAGTTCTTC.

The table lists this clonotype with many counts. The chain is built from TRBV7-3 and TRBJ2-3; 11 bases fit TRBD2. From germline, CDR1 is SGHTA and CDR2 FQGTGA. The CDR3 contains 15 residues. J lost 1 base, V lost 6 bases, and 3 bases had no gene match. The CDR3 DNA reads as TGTGCCAGCAGGCTAGCGGGGGGTGGCACAGATACGCAGTATTTT. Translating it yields CASRLAGGGTDTQYF.

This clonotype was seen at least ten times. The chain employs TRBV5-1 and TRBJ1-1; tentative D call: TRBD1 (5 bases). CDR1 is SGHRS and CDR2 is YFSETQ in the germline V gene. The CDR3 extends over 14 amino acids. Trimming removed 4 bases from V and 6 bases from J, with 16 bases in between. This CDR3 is CASSLSREEAEAFF. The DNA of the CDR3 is TGCGCCAGCAGCCTAAGCAGGGAAGAGGCTGAAGCTTTCTTT.

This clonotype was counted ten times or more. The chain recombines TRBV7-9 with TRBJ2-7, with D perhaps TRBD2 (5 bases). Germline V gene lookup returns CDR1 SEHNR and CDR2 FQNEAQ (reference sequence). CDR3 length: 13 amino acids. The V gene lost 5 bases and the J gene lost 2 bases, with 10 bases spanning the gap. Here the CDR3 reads CASSPGVAYEQYF. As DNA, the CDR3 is TGTGCCAGCAGCCCCGGGGTGGCCTACGAGCAGTACTTC.

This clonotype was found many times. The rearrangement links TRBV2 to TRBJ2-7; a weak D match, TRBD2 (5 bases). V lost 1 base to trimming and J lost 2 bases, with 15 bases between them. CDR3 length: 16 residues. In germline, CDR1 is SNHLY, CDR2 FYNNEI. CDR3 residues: CASSEGYRTGAYEQYF. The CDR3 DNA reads TGTGCCAGCAGTGAAGGATACCGGACTGGCGCCTACGAGCAGTACTTC.

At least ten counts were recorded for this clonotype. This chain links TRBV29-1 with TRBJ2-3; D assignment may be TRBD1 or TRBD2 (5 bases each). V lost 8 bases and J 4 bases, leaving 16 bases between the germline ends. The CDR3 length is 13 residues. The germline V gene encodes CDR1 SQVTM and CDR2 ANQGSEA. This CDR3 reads CSLRAGWSDTQYF. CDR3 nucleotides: TGCAGCCTGCGGGCAGGGTGGTCAGATACGCAGTATTTT.

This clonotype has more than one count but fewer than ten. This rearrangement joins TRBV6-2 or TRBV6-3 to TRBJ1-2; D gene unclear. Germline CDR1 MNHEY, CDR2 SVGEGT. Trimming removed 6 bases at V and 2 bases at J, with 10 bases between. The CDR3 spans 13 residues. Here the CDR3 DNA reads TGTGCCAGCAGCTACAGCGAGAACTATGGCTACACCTTC. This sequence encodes CASSYSENYGYTF.

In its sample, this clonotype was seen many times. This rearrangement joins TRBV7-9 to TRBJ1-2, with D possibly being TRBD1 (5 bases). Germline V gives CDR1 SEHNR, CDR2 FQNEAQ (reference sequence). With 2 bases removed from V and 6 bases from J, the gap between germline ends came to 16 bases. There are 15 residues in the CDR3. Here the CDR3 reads CASSLTPRQGDGYTF. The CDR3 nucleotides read TGTGCCAGCAGCTTAACCCCGCGTCAGGGCGATGGCTACACCTTC.

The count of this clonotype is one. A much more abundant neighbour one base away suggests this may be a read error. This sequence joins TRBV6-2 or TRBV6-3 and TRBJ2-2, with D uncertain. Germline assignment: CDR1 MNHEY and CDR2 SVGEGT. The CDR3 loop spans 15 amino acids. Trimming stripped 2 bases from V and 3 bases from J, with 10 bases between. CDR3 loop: CASSYGCPDTGELFF. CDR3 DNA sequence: TGTGCCAGCAGTTACGGGTGCCCGGACACCGGGGAGCTGTTTTTT.

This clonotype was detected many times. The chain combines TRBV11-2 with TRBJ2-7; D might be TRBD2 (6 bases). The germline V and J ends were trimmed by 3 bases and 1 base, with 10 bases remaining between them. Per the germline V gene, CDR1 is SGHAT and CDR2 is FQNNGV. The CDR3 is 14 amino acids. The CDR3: CASSLGLQSYEQYF. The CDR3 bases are TGTGCCAGCAGCTTGGGACTGCAGTCCTACGAGCAGTACTTC.

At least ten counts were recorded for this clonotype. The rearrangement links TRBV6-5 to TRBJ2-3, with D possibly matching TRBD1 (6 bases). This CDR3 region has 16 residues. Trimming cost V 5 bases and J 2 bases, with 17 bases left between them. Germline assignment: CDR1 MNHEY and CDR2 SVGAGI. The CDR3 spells CASSLNRVYNTDTQYF. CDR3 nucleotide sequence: TGTGCCAGCAGTCTAAACAGGGTGTATAACACAGATACGCAGTATTTT.

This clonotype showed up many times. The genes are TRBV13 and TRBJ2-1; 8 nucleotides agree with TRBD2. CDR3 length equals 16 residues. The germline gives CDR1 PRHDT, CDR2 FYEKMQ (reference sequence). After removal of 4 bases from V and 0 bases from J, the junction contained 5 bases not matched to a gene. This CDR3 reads CASSSIAGSSYNEQFF. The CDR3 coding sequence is TGTGCCAGCAGCTCCATAGCGGGAAGCTCCTACAATGAGCAGTTCTTC.

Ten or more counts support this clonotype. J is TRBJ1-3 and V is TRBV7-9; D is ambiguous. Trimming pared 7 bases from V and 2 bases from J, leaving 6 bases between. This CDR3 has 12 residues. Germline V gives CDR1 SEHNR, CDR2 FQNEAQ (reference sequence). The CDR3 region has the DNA TGTGCCAGCACCGCAACTGGAAACACCATATATTTT. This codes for CASTATGNTIYF. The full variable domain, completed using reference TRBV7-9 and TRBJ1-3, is DTGVSQNPRHKITKRGQNVTFRCDPISEHNRLYWYRQTLGQGPEFLTYFQNEAQLEKSRLLSDRFSAERPKGSFSTLEIQRTEQGDSAMYLCASTATGNTIYFGEGSWLTVV.

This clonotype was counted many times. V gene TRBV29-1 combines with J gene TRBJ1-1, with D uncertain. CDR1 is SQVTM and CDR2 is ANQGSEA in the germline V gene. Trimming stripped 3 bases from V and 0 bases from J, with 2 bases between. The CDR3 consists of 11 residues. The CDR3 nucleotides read TGCAGCGTTGAGGTGAACACTGAAGCTTTCTTT. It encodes CSVEVNTEAFF.